Listed below are T cell receptor beta chains from one sample, sequenced in a study of beta chain features in type 1 diabetes. Method: immunoSEQ multiplex PCR; TCRdb's copy keeps in-frame clones and lacks some. The table has 600,000 to 700,000 clones, around an eighth seen once. Sequenced sample: naive CD4+ T cells from blood. These receptors all come from a man aged 25 to 45 with type 1 diabetes. Both conserved end residues are part of each CDR3. A D gene is named only where the DNA matches it firmly. Not all rows give a size; the values are once, few, many and, for expanded clones, a class.

CDR3 DNA	CDR3 protein	V gene	J gene	D gene	clone size
TGTGCCAGCAGCCAAGAAGCAGGGGCGGGGCAGCCCCAGCATTTT	CASSQEAGAGQPQHF	TRBV4-2	TRBJ1-5	NA	few
TGTGCCAGCAGCACCGGGACCCAGGTTATAGAGCAGTTCTTC	CASSTGTQVIEQFF	TRBV11-2	TRBJ2-1	NA	once
TGTGCCAGCAGCCCAAGAAGTGGGGACGGCTACACCTTC	CASSPRSGDGYTF	TRBV7-9	TRBJ1-2	NA	few
TGTGCCAGCCTCGCGGGAGAGGGGGCGCACACCGGGGAGCTGTTTTTT	CASLAGEGAHTGELFF	TRBV19	TRBJ2-2	NA	NA
TGTGCCAGCAGCTTTACGGGGACAGGGCTCCACGAGCAGTACTTC	CASSFTGTGLHEQYF	TRBV11-2	TRBJ2-7	TRBD1	NA
TGTGCCAGCAGCCGAGAGCTGAGGGAATATAATTCACCCCTCCACTTT	CASSRELREYNSPLHF	TRBV4-2	TRBJ1-6	NA	NA
TGCGCCAGCAGCCAAGAGCAACAGGGGGCGTGGGGCTACACCTTC	CASSQEQQGAWGYTF	TRBV4-3	TRBJ1-2	TRBD1	NA
TGTGCCATCAGTGGAACCGGGACTAGCGATGAGCAGTTCTTC	CAISGTGTSDEQFF	TRBV10-3	TRBJ2-1	TRBD2	NA
TGTGCCAGCAGCGCTATAGCGGGGGGCAGCGGGGAGCAGTTCTTC	CASSAIAGGSGEQFF	TRBV9	TRBJ2-1	TRBD2	few
TGTGCCAGCAGTGGCCCGGTTGGTCAGCCCCAGCATTTT	CASSGPVGQPQHF	TRBV25-1	TRBJ1-5	NA	NA
TGTGCCATCCACCAGTCAGGGAACACCGGGGAGCTGTTTTTT	CAIHQSGNTGELFF	TRBV10-3	TRBJ2-2	NA	few
TGTGCCAGCAGTTGGGAGGGGAGCGAGCAGTACTTC	CASSWEGSEQYF	TRBV28	TRBJ2-7	TRBD2	few
TGCGCCAGCAGCCATACAGGGGGCGAGCAGTACTTC	CASSHTGGEQYF	TRBV4-3	TRBJ2-7	TRBD1	few
TGTGCCAGCAGCTTGGGACAGGGGGCCATCAGTGCGAATGGCTACACCTTC	CASSLGQGAISANGYTF	TRBV7-8	TRBJ1-2	TRBD1	few
TGCAGTGGGGGTTGGGGAGATACGCAGTATTTT	CSGGWGDTQYF	TRBV29-1	TRBJ2-3	NA	NA
TGTGCCAGCAGCCAAGTCTCCGGGACAGGGACCTACGAGCAGTACTTC	CASSQVSGTGTYEQYF	TRBV4-2	TRBJ2-7	TRBD1	few
TGCGCCAGCAGCCAAGAAGGGGCCGGCCACTCTGGGGCCAACGTCCTGACTTTC	CASSQEGAGHSGANVLTF	TRBV4-3	TRBJ2-6	NA	few
TGTGCCAGCAGCCACGGTCGCTATGGCTACACCTTC	CASSHGRYGYTF	TRBV14	TRBJ1-2	NA	few
TGTGCCAGCAGCTCTAAGTCGCAAAGTGGAGAAAAACTGTTTTTT	CASSSKSQSGEKLFF	TRBV7-2	TRBJ1-4	NA	few
TGTGCCAGCAGTGGTGGAGGGACTAGCGTATGGACAGATACGCAGTATTTT	CASSGGGTSVWTDTQYF	TRBV2	TRBJ2-3	TRBD2	NA
TGTGCCAGCAGCACGAGGACAGGAATCAATTCACCCCTCCACTTT	CASSTRTGINSPLHF	TRBV7-2	TRBJ1-6	TRBD1	NA
TGTGCCAGCAGCGTAGACCCCTCGGGGAGAAATTCACCCCTCCACTTT	CASSVDPSGRNSPLHF	TRBV9	TRBJ1-6	NA	NA
TGTGCCAGCTCACTCAGACTCACGACAGGTGGGGAGACCCAGTACTTC	CASSLRLTTGGETQYF	TRBV18	TRBJ2-5	NA	few
TGTGCCAGCAGGGGACAGGGAGGATATGGCTACACCTTC	CASRGQGGYGYTF	TRBV7-2	TRBJ1-2	TRBD1	few
TGCGCCAGCAGCCCTGGATCAGGGAACTATGGCTACACCTTC	CASSPGSGNYGYTF	TRBV5-1	TRBJ1-2	NA	few
TGTGCCAGTAGTATAGATGGGGTCCGGGCCCGGGCCAACGTCCTGACTTTC	CASSIDGVRARANVLTF	TRBV19	TRBJ2-6	NA	few
TGTGCCAGCGTCGCGCCGGGCGGGGTCGAGCAGTACTTC	CASVAPGGVEQYF	TRBV7-2	TRBJ2-7	NA	few
TGTGCCAGCAAGAGACCGAGCTCCTACGAGCAGTACTTC	CASKRPSSYEQYF	TRBV6-5	TRBJ2-7	NA	NA
TGTGCCAGCATCCGTACAGCGAACACTGAAGCTTTCTTT	CASIRTANTEAFF	TRBV6-6	TRBJ1-1	NA	few
TGTGCCAGCAGCCCGGGCAGCGGCGGCGATGACTACACCTTC	CASSPGSGGDDYTF	TRBV6-6	TRBJ1-2	NA	few
TGTGCCAGCGGCCCCTCAAACTATGGCTACACCTTC	CASGPSNYGYTF	TRBV6-5	TRBJ1-2	NA	few
TGCGCCAGCAGCTCCCGGGACCGCCTGTACTTC	CASSSRDRLYF	TRBV5-1	TRBJ2-4	NA	NA
TGTGCCAGCTCACCCCCCACCCGAGCCCAAACCAACTATGGCTACACCTTC	CASSPPTRAQTNYGYTF	TRBV18	TRBJ1-2	NA	few
TGCAGCGTTGGCCGCGGGAATGAAAAACTGTTTTTT	CSVGRGNEKLFF	TRBV29-1	TRBJ1-4	NA	NA
TGTGCCAGCAGCTTAGCCCGGGATAATCAGCCCCAGCATTTT	CASSLARDNQPQHF	TRBV7-8	TRBJ1-5	NA	NA